This record looks at one TCR beta chain sequence and its context. The antigen is not known. This entry is derived from a study of cytotoxic CD8 clonotypes in ibrutinib-treated CLL. Study background: Researchers reported about 10 relapsed/refractory and about 15 treatment-naive patients, fewer than 18 of them IGHV unmutated. Sample averages reached about 250,000 productive templates and tens of thousands of productive rearrangements.

Study observations and caveats: Elevated clonality accompanied ibrutinib response, with a return toward baseline values at progression.

Cryopreserved PBMCs yielded about 2 micrograms of genomic DNA for TCR beta libraries. Trimming removed 6 bases from V and 0 bases from J, with 13 bases in between. The CDR3 has 15 residues. Germline V gene sequence: CDR1 SGHNT, CDR2 YYREEE (reference sequence). TCRdb's copy holds only in-frame clones and misses some; the assay was immunoSEQ multiplex PCR. The data show 300,000 to 350,000 clones, just under 80% seen once. The receptor was derived from a human donor with chronic lymphocytic leukemia. This chain joins TRBV5-4 and TRBJ2-1; D is tentatively TRBD1 or TRBD2 (5 bases each). Sequences were derived from PBMCs, sampled before ibrutinib treatment. CDR3 DNA: TGTGCCAGCACCACGGGACGGAGCTCCTACAATGAGCAGTTCTTC. It translates to CASTTGRSSYNEQFF. The variable domain in full, with the rest retrieved from reference TRBV5-4 and TRBJ2-1, is ETGVTQSPTHLIKTRGQQVTLRCSSQSGHNTVSWYQQALGQGPQFIFQYYREEENGRGNFPPRFSGLQFPNYSSELNVNALELDDSALYLCASTTGRSSYNEQFFGPGTRLTVL.